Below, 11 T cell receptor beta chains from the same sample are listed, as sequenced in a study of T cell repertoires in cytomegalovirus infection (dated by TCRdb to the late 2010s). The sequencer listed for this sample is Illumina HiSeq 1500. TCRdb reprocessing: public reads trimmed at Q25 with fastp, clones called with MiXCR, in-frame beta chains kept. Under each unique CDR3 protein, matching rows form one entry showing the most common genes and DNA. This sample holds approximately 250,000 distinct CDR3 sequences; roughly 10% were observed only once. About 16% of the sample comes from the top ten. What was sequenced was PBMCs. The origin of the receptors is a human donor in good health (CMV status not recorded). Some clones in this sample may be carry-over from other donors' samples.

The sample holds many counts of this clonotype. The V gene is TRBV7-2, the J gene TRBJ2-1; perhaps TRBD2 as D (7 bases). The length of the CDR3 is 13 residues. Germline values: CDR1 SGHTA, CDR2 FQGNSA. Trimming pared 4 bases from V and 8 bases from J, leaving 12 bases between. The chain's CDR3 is CASSWGGQDEQFF. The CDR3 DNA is TGTGCCAGCAGCTGGGGGGGGCAGGATGAGCAGTTCTTC.

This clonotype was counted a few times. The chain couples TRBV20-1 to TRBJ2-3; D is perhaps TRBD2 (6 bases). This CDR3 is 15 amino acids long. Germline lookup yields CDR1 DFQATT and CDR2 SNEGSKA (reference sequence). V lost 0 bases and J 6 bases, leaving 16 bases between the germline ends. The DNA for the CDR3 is TGCAGTGCTAGAGACTCCGGGACTGTCACCGATACGCAGTATTTT. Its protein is CSARDSGTVTDTQYF.

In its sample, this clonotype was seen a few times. As DNA, the CDR3 is TGTGCCAGCAGCCTCCTGTCCGTAGCGGGGGGGCCTGGGGAGCTGTTTTTT. Translation gives CASSLLSVAGGPGELFF. This rearrangement joins TRBV4-2 to TRBJ2-2, with TRBD2 matching 11 bases. Germline values: CDR1 LGHNA, CDR2 YNFKEQ. The CDR3 runs 17 residues. With V trimmed by 4 bases and J by 8 bases, 12 bases remained unmatched.

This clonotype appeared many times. The CDR3 reads CASSPGSLGGSYNEQFF. The CDR3 DNA sequence: TGTGCCAGCAGCCCGGGGAGTCTTGGAGGGTCCTACAATGAGCAGTTCTTC. The rearrangement links TRBV7-4 to TRBJ2-1; possible D gene TRBD2, 6 bases. The germline V gene encodes CDR1 SGHVT and CDR2 SQSDAQ. The CDR3 covers 17 residues. V was shortened by 5 bases and J by 1 base, with 18 bases between the two germline ends.

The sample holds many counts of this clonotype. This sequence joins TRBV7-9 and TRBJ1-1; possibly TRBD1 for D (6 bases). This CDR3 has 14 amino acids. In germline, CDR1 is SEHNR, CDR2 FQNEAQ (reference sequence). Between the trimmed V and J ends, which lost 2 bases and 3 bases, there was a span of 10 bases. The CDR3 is CASSLRQGYTEAFF. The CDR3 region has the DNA TGTGCCAGCAGCTTAAGGCAGGGGTACACTGAAGCTTTCTTT.

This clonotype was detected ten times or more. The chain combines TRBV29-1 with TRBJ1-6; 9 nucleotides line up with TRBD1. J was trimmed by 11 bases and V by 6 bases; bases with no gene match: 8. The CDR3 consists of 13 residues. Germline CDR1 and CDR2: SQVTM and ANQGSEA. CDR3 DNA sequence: TGCAGCGTCCGGACAGGGGACGGGCCACCCCTCCACTTT. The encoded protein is CSVRTGDGPPLHF.

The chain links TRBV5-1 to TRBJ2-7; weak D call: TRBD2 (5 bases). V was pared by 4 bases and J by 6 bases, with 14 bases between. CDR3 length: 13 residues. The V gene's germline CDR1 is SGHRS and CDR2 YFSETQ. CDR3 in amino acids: CASSETLGGEQYF. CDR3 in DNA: TGCGCCAGCAGCGAAACACTAGGTGGCGAGCAGTACTTC.

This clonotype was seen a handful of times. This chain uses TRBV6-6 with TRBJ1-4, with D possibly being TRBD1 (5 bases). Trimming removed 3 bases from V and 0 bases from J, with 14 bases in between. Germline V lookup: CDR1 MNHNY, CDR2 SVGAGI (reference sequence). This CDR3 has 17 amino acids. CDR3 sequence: CASSYRRGHATNEKLFF. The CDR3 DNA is TGTGCCAGCAGTTATCGGAGGGGCCATGCAACTAATGAAAAACTGTTTTTT.

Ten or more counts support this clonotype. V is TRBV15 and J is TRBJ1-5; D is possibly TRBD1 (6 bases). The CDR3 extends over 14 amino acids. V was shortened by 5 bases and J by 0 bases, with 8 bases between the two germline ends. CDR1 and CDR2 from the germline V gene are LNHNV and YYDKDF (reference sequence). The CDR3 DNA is TGTGCCACCAGCGGAGGGGGTAGCAATCAGCCCCAGCATTTT. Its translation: CATSGGGSNQPQHF.

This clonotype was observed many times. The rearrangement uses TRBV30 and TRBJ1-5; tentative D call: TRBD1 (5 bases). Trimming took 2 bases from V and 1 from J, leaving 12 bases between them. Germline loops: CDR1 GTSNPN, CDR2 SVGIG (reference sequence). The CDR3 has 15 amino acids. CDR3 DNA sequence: TGTGCCTGGAGTCCATTTGGGGGGAGCAATCAGCCCCAGCATTTT. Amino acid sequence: CAWSPFGGSNQPQHF.

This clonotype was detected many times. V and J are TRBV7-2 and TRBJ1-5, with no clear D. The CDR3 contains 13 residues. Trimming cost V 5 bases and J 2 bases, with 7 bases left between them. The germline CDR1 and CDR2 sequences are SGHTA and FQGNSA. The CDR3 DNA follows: TGTGCCAGCAGCACGCAGGGCAATCAGCCCCAGCATTTT. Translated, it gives CASSTQGNQPQHF.